The entry below gives a single TCR beta chain sequence along with its context. Its antigen is unidentified. cDNA synthesis used the whole RNA isolate, giving expressed TCRB sequences. Data came from immunoSEQ multiplex PCR; TCRdb stores just in-frame clones and leaves some out. Of 300,000 to 350,000 clones in the sample, less than 10% were seen once. Trimming took off 4 bases at V and 7 bases at J, with 17 bases between the two ends. Germline CDR1 SGHTA, CDR2 FQGNSA. CDR3 size: 15 residues. This entry comes from a study of beta chain features in type 1 diabetes. Whole-study results and caveats: Within patients, naive, central memory and Treg TCRB repertoires seemed more similar than within healthy donors. Among patients with Type 1 diabetes, TCRB CDR3s were moderately but significantly shorter in every one of the four CD4+ subsets. Insertion counts at VDJ junctions were lower in type 1 diabetes patients, who also showed more deletions there. For TCRB rearrangement, an influence of HLA type remained unresolved here.

The source of this sequence is a woman aged 18-29 years in good health. The V and J genes are TRBV7-2 and TRBJ2-1, with no clear D. Sequencing used central memory CD4+ T cells from blood. As DNA, the CDR3 is TGTGCCAGCAGCTCTATTGTGGGTCACGTAAATGAGCAGTTCTTC. Its protein is CASSSIVGHVNEQFF. The whole variable domain, filled in from reference TRBV7-2 and TRBJ2-1, reads GAGVSQSPSNKVTEKGKDVELRCDPISGHTALYWYRQSLGQGLEFLIYFQGNSAPDKSGLPSDRFSAERTGGSVSTLTIQRTQQEDSAVYLCASSSIVGHVNEQFFGPGTRLTVL.